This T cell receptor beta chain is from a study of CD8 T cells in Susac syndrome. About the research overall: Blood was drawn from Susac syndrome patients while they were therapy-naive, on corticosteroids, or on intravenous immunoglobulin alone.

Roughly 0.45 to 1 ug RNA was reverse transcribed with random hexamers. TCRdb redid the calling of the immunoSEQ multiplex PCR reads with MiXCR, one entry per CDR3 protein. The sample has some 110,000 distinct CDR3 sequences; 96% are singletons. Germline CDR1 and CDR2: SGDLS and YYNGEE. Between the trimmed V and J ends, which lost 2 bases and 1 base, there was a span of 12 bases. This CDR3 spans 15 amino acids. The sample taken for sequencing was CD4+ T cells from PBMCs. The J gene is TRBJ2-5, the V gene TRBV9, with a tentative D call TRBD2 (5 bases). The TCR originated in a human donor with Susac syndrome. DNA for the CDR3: TGTGCCAGCAGCGTCTCTTCGGGATTCCAAGAGACCCAGTACTTC. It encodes CASSVSSGFQETQYF.